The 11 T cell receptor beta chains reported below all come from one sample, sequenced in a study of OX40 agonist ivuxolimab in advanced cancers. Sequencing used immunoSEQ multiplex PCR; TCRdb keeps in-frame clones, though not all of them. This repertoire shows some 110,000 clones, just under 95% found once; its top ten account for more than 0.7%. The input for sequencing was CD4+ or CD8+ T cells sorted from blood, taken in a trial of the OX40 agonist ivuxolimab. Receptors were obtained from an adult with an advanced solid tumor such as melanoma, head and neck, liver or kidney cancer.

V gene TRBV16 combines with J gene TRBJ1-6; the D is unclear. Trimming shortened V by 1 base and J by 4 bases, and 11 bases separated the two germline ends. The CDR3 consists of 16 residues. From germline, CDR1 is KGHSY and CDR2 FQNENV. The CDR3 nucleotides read TGTGCCAGCAGCCAATTCGACATAACTTATAATTCACCCCTCCACTTT. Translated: CASSQFDITYNSPLHF.

The CDR3 region is CAIRGPGQGEEKLFF. Here the CDR3 DNA reads TGTGCCATTAGAGGCCCGGGACAGGGAGAAGAAAAACTGTTTTTT. The J gene is TRBJ1-4, the V gene TRBV28; TRBD1 aligns across 9 bases. The germline V gene encodes CDR1 MDHEN and CDR2 SYDVKM. Trimming cost V 10 bases and J 8 bases; bases outside gene matches: 14. This CDR3 is 15 amino acids long.

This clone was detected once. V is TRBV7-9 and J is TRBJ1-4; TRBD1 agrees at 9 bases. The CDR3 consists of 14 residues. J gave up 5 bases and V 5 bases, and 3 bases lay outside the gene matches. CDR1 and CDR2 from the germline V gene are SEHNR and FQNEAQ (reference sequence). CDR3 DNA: TGTGCCAGCAGCCCCGGGACAGGGAATGAAAAACTGTTTTTT. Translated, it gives CASSPGTGNEKLFF.

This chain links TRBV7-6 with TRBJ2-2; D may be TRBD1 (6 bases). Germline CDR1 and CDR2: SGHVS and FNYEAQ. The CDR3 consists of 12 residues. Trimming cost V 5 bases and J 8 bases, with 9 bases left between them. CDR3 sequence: CASSSRGGELFF. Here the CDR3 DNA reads TGTGCCAGCAGCAGCAGGGGAGGGGAGCTGTTTTTT.

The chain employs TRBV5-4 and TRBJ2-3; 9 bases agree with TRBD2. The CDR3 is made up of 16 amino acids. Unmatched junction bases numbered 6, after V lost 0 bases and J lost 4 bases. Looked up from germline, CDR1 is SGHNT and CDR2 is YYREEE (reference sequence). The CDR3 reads CASSLVSSGASDTQYF. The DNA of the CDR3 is TGTGCCAGCAGCTTGGTATCTAGCGGGGCCTCAGATACGCAGTATTTT.

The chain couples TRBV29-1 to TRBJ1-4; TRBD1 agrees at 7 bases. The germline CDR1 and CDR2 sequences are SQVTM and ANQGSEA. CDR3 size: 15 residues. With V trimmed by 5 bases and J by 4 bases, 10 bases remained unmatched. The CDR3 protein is CSVNRGEGINEKLFF. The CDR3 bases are TGCAGCGTTAACAGGGGAGAGGGGATTAATGAAAAACTGTTTTTT.

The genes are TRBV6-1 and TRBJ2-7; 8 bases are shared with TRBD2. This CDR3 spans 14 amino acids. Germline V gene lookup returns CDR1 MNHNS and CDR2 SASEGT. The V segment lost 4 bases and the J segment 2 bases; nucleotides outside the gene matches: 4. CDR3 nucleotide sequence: TGTGCCAGCAGTGGGGGGACTAGACCCTACGAGCAGTACTTC. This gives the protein CASSGGTRPYEQYF.

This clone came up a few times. This CDR3 reads CASSFSGNTIYF. CDR3 DNA: TGTGCCAGCAGTTTCTCTGGAAACACCATATATTTT. The rearrangement uses TRBV28 and TRBJ1-3; D gene ambiguous. The CDR3 has 12 amino acids. V shed 3 bases and J shed 0 bases, with 0 bases lying between them. From germline, CDR1 is MDHEN and CDR2 SYDVKM.

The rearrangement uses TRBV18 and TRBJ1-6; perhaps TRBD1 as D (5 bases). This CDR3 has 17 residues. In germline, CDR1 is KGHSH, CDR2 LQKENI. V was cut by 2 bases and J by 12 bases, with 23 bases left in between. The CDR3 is CASSPEDATVRERPLHF. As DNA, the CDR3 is TGTGCCAGCTCACCAGAGGACGCGACAGTAAGGGAAAGACCCCTCCACTTT.

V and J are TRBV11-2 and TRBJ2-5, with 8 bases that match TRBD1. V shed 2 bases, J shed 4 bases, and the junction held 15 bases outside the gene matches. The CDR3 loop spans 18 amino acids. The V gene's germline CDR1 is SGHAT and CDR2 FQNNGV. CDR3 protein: CASSLRTGSRGLVETQYF. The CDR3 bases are TGTGCCAGCAGCTTACGGACAGGGTCAAGGGGCTTGGTAGAGACCCAGTACTTC.

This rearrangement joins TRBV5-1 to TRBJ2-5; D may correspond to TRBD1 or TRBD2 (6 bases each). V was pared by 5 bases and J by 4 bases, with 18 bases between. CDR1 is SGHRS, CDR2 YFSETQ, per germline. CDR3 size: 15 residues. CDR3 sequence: CASSRGPESRETQYF. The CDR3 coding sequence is TGCGCCAGCAGTCGGGGGCCTGAGAGTCGAGAGACCCAGTACTTC.